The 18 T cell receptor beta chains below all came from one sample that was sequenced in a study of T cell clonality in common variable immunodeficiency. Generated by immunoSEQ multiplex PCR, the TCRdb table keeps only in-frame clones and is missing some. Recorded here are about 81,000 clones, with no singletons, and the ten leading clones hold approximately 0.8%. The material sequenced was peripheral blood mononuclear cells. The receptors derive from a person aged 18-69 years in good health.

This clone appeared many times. The CDR3 here is CASGFPVLAGASYEQYF. The sequenced part of the CDR3 DNA is TGTGCTAGTGGTTTCCCCGTACTAGCGGGAGCCTCCTACGAG. This sequence joins TRBV12-5 and TRBJ2-7; 11 bases are a match to TRBD2. The missing CDR3 end, 3 residues past where the read stops, is filled in from the germline J gene. The CDR3 totals 17 residues. Germline V gene data show CDR1 as LGHNT and CDR2 as FRNRAP. The junction had 7 bases not matched to a gene; V was cut back by 3 bases and J by 0 bases.

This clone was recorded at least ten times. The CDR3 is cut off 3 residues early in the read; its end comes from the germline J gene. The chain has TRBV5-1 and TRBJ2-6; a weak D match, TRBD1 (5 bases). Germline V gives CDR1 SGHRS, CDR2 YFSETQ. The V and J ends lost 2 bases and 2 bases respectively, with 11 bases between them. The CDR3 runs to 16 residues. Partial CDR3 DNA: TGCGCCAGCAGCTTACAGGTCCGAACTGGGGCCAACGTC. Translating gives CASSLQVRTGANV. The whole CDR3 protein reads CASSLQVRTGANVLTF.

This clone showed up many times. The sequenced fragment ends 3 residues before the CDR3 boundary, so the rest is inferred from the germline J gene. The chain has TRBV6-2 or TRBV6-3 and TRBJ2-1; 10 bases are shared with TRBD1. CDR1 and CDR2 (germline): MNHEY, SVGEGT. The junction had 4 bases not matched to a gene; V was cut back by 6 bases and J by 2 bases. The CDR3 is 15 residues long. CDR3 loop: CASREGQGPYNEQFF. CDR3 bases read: TGTGCCAGCAGGGAGGGACAGGGGCCCTACAATGAG.

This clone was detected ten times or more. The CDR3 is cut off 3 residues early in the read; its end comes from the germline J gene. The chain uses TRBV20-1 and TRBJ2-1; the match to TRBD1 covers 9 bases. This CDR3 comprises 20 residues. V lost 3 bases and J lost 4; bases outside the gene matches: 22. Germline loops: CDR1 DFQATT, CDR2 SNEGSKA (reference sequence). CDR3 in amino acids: CSASVLWTGDPTETYNEQFF. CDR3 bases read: TGCAGTGCTAGCGTTCTTTGGACAGGGGATCCGACGGAGACTTACAATGAG.

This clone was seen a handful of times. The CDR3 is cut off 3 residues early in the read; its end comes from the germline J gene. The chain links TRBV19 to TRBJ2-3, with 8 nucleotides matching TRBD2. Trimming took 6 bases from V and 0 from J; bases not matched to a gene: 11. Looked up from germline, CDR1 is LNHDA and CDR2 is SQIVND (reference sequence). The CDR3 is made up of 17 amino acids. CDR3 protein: CASSPWGSGISTDTQYF. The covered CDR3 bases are TGTGCCAGTAGCCCTTGGGGTAGCGGGATTAGCACAGATACG.

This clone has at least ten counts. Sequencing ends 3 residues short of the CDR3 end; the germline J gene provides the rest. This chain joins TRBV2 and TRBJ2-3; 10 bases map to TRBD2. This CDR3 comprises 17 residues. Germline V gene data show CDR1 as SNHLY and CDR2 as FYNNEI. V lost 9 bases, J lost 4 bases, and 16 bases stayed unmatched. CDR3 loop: CASTPSSLAGVADTQYF. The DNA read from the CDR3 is TGTGCCAGTACTCCATCCTCTCTAGCGGGAGTTGCAGATACG.

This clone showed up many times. This chain's CDR3 is CSARDQQGGAFF. The sequenced CDR3 bases are TGCAGTGCTAGAGATCAGCAGGGGGGA. The chain recombines TRBV20-1 with TRBJ1-1; 7 bases align to TRBD1. Read data end 3 residues before the CDR3 end; the end is taken from the germline J gene. Germline CDR1 and CDR2: DFQATT and SNEGSKA (reference sequence). The CDR3 has 12 residues.

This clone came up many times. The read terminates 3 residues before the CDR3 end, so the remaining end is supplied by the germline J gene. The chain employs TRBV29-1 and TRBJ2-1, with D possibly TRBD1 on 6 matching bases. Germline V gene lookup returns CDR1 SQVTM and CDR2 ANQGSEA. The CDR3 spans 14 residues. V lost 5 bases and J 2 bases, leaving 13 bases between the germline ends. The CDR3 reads CSVRPGQTYNEQFF. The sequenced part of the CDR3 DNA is TGCAGCGTTAGACCTGGACAGACCTACAATGAG.

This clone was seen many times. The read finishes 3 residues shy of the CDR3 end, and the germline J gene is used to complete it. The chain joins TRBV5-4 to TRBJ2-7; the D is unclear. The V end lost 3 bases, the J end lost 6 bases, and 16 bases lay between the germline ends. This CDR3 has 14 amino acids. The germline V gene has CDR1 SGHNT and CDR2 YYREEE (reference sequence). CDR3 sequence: CASSSDTLLAEQYF. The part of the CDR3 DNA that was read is TGTGCCAGCAGCTCCGACACCCTACTCGCCGAG.

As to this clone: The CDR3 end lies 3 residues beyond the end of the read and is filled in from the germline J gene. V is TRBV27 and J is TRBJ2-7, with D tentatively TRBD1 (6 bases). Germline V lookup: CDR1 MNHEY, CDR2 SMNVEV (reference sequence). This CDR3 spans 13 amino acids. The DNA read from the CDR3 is TGTGGGCGAAGGGGGAGCAGGCCATACGAG. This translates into CGRRGSRPYE. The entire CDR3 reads CGRRGSRPYEQYF.

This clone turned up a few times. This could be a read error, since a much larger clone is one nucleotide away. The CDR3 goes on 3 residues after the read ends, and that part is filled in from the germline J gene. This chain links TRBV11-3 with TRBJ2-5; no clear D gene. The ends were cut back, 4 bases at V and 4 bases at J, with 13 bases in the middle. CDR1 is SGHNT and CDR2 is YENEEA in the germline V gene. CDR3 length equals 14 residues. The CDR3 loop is CASSSPPESETQYF. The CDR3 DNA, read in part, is TGTGCCAGCAGCTCCCCGCCAGAGTCAGAGACC. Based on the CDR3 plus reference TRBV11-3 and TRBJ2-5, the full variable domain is EAGVVQSPRYKIIEKKQPVAFWCNPISGHNTLYWYLQNLGQGPELLIRYENEEAVDDSQLPKDRFSAERLKGVDSTLKIQPAELGDSAVYLCASSSPPESETQYFGPGTRLLVL.

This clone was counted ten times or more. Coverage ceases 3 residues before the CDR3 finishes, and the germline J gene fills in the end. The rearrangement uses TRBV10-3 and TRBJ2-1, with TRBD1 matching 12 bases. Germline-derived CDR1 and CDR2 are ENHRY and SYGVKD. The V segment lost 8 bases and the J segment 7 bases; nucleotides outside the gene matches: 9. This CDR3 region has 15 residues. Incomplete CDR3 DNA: TGTGCCATCGGACCGGGACAGGGGGCTCAGAATGAG. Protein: CAIGPGQGAQNE. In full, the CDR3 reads CAIGPGQGAQNEQFF.

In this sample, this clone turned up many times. The part of the CDR3 DNA that was read is TGCAGCGGCTTGACTAGCGGATCCTACGAG. This codes for CSGLTSGSYE. The entire CDR3 protein reads CSGLTSGSYEQYF. The chain uses TRBV29-1 and TRBJ2-7; 9 nucleotides match TRBD2. The sequence runs out 3 residues before the end of the CDR3; the remainder is reconstructed from the germline J gene. The CDR3 is 13 amino acids. The germline gives CDR1 SQVTM, CDR2 ANQGSEA. J lost 1 base, V lost 7 bases, and 5 bases had no gene match.

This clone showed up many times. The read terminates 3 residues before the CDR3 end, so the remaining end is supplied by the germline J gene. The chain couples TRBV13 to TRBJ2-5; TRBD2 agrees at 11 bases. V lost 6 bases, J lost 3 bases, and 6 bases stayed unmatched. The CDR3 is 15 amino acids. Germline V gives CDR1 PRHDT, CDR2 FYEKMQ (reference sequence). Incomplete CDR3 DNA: TGTGCCAGCAGGACTAGCGGGGCCGGGAAAGAGACC. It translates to CASRTSGAGKET. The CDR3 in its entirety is CASRTSGAGKETQYF. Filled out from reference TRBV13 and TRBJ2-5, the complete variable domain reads AAGVIQSPRHLIKEKRETATLKCYPIPRHDTVYWYQQGPGQDPQFLISFYEKMQSDKGSIPDRFSAQQFSDYHSELNMSSLELGDSALYFCASRTSGAGKETQYFGPGTRLLVL.

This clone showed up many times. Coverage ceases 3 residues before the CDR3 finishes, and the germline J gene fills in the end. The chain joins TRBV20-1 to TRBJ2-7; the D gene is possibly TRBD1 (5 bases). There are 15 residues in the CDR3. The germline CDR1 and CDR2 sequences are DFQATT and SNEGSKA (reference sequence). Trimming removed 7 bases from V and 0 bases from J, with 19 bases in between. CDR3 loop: CSVPRGGAVSYEQYF. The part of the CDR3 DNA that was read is TGCAGTGTCCCGCGAGGTGGGGCAGTCTCCTACGAG.

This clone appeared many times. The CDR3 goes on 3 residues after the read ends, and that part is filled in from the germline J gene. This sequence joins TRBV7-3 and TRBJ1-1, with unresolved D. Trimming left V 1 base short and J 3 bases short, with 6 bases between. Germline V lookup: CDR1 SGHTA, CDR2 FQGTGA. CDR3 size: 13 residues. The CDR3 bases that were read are TGTGCCAGCAGCTTAAACAGCTACACTGAA. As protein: CASSLNSYTE. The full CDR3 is CASSLNSYTEAFF.

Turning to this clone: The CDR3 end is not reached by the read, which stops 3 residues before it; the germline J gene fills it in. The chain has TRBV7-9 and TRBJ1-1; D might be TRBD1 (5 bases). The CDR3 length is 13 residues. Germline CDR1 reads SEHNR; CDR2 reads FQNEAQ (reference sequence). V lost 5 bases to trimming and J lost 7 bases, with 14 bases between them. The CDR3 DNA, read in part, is TGTGCCAGCAGCCCTATCGTGGGACTTGAA. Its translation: CASSPIVGLE. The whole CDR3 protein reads CASSPIVGLEAFF.

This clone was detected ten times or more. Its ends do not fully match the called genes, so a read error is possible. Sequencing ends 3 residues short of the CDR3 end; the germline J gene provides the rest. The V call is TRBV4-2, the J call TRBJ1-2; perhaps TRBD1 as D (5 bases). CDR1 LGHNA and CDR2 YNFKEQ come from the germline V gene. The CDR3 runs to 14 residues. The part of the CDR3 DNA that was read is TGCGCCAGCAGCCAAGATAGAAGGGGAAGGGGC. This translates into CASSQDRRGRG. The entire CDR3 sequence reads CASSQDRRGRGYTF.